This TCR beta chain was documented in a study of control samples from healthy donors and cancer patients. The data were produced by immunoSEQ multiplex PCR, yet TCRdb's version contains in-frame clones alone and is incomplete. The table has fewer than 85,000 clones, 75% to 95% seen once. This clone has only a few counts. The clonotype was recovered from a man aged 30-40 years in good health. Sequencing input: blood.

CDR3 loop: CASKPPPRATGEQYF. CDR3 DNA: TGTGCCAGCAAACCTCCCCCTAGGGCGACGGGGGAGCAGTACTTC. The rearrangement uses TRBV7-9 and TRBJ2-7; tentatively, D is TRBD2 (5 bases). The germline gives CDR1 SEHNR, CDR2 FQNEAQ (reference sequence). V lost 7 bases and J 7 bases, leaving 23 bases between the germline ends. The CDR3 is 15 amino acids.